What follows are 17 T cell receptor beta chains derived from one specimen sequenced in a study of CD8+ T cells in alopecia areata. As the sequencing template, cDNA was produced by extracting RNA and reverse transcribing it. Assay used: immunoSEQ multiplex PCR; TCRdb lists only in-frame clones, some missing. The profile shows about 200,000 clones, 58% of them singletons. Treatment denoted: oral pan-JAK inhibitor, 5-10 mg twice daily. This specimen was CD4+ T cells sorted from blood, taken at week 24, from a patient treated with tofacitinib. All receptors derive from a human donor with alopecia areata.

A few counts support this clone. The chain couples TRBV14 to TRBJ1-1; D might be TRBD1 (6 bases). CDR3 size: 14 residues. Germline CDR1 SGHDN, CDR2 FVKESK. V was clipped by 1 base and J by 5 bases, with 11 bases between them. CDR3 residues: CASSQVGGRTEAFF. The CDR3 DNA is TGTGCCAGCAGCCAAGTAGGGGGAAGGACTGAAGCTTTCTTT.

CDR3: CATSSDDTDTQYF. CDR3 DNA: TGTGCCACTAGTTCAGACGACACAGATACGCAGTATTTT. V gene TRBV7-2 combines with J gene TRBJ2-3, with D unresolved. V shed 10 bases and J shed 2 bases, with 13 bases lying between them. The germline CDR1 and CDR2 sequences are SGHTA and FQGNSA. CDR3 size: 13 residues.

The chain combines TRBV7-3 with TRBJ1-1; D remains unclear. From germline, CDR1 is SGHTA and CDR2 FQGTGA. The V end lost 4 bases, the J end lost 1 base, and 16 bases lay between the germline ends. This CDR3 has 16 residues. DNA of the CDR3: TGTGCCAGCAGCTCTACCCCCGAATTGGGGAACACTGAAGCTTTCTTT. Its translation: CASSSTPELGNTEAFF.

The chain employs TRBV10-3 and TRBJ1-5; 7 bases are a match to TRBD1. The CDR3 totals 13 residues. Germline V CDR1 and CDR2: ENHRY, SYGVKD. V shed 7 bases, J shed 7 bases, and the junction held 7 bases outside the gene matches. This CDR3 reads CAINTGEGQPQHF. The CDR3 DNA reads TGTGCCATCAATACAGGGGAGGGGCAGCCCCAGCATTTT.

This chain links TRBV6-5 with TRBJ2-3; D may correspond to TRBD1 or TRBD2 (5 bases each). Germline V gene data show CDR1 as MNHEY and CDR2 as SVGAGI. With 6 bases removed from V and 3 bases from J, the gap between germline ends came to 13 bases. The CDR3 has 14 residues. As DNA, the CDR3 is TGTGCCAGCAGCAGAGGGGTGAGGACAGATACGCAGTATTTT. It specifies CASSRGVRTDTQYF.

The V gene is TRBV2, the J gene TRBJ2-2; TRBD2 is a possible D gene (6 bases). Germline CDR1 is SNHLY and CDR2 is FYNNEI. This CDR3 region has 16 residues. The V end was cut by 4 bases, the J end by 4 bases, with 16 bases between. CDR3 sequence (DNA): TGTGCCAGCAGTGGGTTAAGCGGGTCACTCACCGGGGAGCTGTTTTTT. As protein: CASSGLSGSLTGELFF.

The rearrangement links TRBV9 to TRBJ1-2; TRBD1 matches at 7 bases. Germline values: CDR1 SGDLS, CDR2 YYNGEE. The CDR3 length is 11 residues. J gave up 13 bases and V 0 bases, and 3 bases lay outside the gene matches. The DNA for the CDR3 is TGTGCCAGCAGCGTAGAGGGACAGCTCACCTTC. Translating it yields CASSVEGQLTF.

This clone showed up many times. The rearrangement links TRBV4-1 to TRBJ2-5; D could derive from TRBD1 or TRBD2 (5 bases each). The CDR3 spans 16 residues. Germline V gives CDR1 MGHRA, CDR2 YSYEKL. Deletions cut 1 base from V and 2 bases from J, with 14 bases between. CDR3 sequence reads: CASSQVVRGPQETQYF. The CDR3 DNA reads as TGCGCCAGCAGCCAAGTCGTCCGGGGACCACAAGAGACCCAGTACTTC.

The chain uses TRBV7-8 and TRBJ1-2; D is perhaps TRBD1 (6 bases). V was trimmed by 3 bases and J by 2 bases, leaving 10 bases between them. The CDR3 spans 14 residues. Germline V lookup: CDR1 SGHVS, CDR2 FQNEAQ. In DNA form, the CDR3 reads TGTGCCAGCAGCTTCCGCACAGGGAACTATGGCTACACCTTC. This translates into CASSFRTGNYGYTF. The variable domain in full, completed from reference TRBV7-8 and TRBJ1-2, reads GAGVSQSPRYKVAKRGQDVALRCDPISGHVSLFWYQQALGQGPEFLTYFQNEAQLDKSGLPSDRFFAERPEGSVSTLKIQRTQQEDSAVYLCASSFRTGNYGYTFGSGTRLTVV.

This clone was detected only a few times. The genes are TRBV27 and TRBJ2-1; no reliable D call. Germline-derived CDR1 and CDR2 are MNHEY and SMNVEV (reference sequence). The V and J ends lost 5 bases and 3 bases respectively, with 14 bases between them. This CDR3 region has 15 residues. The CDR3 region has the DNA TGTGCCAGCAGTAGGAACGGTCCATTCTACAATGAGCAGTTCTTC. Residues: CASSRNGPFYNEQFF.

A few counts support this clone. This chain joins TRBV9 and TRBJ2-7; D tentatively reads TRBD1 or TRBD2 (6 bases each). Germline CDR1 SGDLS, CDR2 YYNGEE. V gave up 7 bases and J gave up 0 bases, with 11 bases separating them. The CDR3 runs to 13 residues. The DNA of the CDR3 is TGTGCCAGCGGGGGGCTCAGCTCCTACGAGCAGTACTTC. This sequence encodes CASGGLSSYEQYF.

This clone was recorded only once. This rearrangement joins TRBV7-2 to TRBJ1-2; a possible D gene is TRBD1 (5 bases). Germline V gene data show CDR1 as SGHTA and CDR2 as FQGNSA. This CDR3 comprises 13 residues. Trimming left V 8 bases short and J 7 bases short, with 17 bases between. CDR3 sequence (DNA): TGTGCCAGCGGATTGGGCAGGGTGGCTGGCTACACCTTC. It encodes CASGLGRVAGYTF.

V gene TRBV29-1 combines with J gene TRBJ1-2; tentatively, D is TRBD1 (6 bases). The length of the CDR3 is 14 residues. V lost 7 bases and J lost 4, with 19 bases in between. Germline V CDR1 and CDR2: SQVTM, ANQGSEA. For the CDR3, the DNA is TGCAGCGGAACAACAGGGAACGTTGGCTATGGCTACACCTTC. The encoded protein is CSGTTGNVGYGYTF.

V is TRBV4-3 and J is TRBJ2-1; 8 nucleotides agree with TRBD2. The CDR3 runs to 15 residues. From germline, CDR1 is LGHNA and CDR2 YSLEER. The V gene end was trimmed by 1 base and the J gene end by 4 bases; junction bases not matched to a gene: 3. The CDR3, as DNA: TGCGCCAGCAGCCAAGGCACGGGAGGGTACAATGAGCAGTTCTTC. It encodes CASSQGTGGYNEQFF.

J is TRBJ2-3 and V is TRBV5-1, with D perhaps TRBD2 (6 bases). The CDR3 loop spans 15 amino acids. The germline V and J ends were trimmed by 3 bases and 5 bases, with 16 bases remaining between them. Germline V gene data show CDR1 as SGHRS and CDR2 as YFSETQ. CDR3 region: CASSSQSSVEDTQYF. DNA of the CDR3: TGCGCCAGCAGCTCCCAATCTAGCGTTGAAGATACGCAGTATTTT.

The CDR3 bases are TGCGCCAGCAGCTTCCGGGTGGAAGAGACCCAGTACTTC. Translation: CASSFRVEETQYF. The rearrangement uses TRBV5-1 and TRBJ2-5; D is ambiguous. Trimming left V 2 bases short and J 3 bases short, with 8 bases between. This CDR3 has 13 residues. From germline, CDR1 is SGHRS and CDR2 YFSETQ.

This chain's CDR3 is CASSHSGPANEQYF. The CDR3 DNA reads as TGCGCCAGCAGCCACTCGGGCCCTGCTAACGAGCAGTACTTC. The genes are TRBV4-3 and TRBJ2-7; D gene ambiguous. Trimming cost V 3 bases and J 5 bases, with 14 bases left between them. CDR3 length: 14 amino acids. In germline, CDR1 is LGHNA, CDR2 YSLEER.